This T cell receptor (beta chain) originates from a study of blood T cell repertoires in COVID-19. Study in general: Samples came from the United States, Italy and Spain, spanning acute and convalescent COVID-19. PBMCs, B-cell-depleted T cells, or T cells provided the cDNA or gDNA that made up the material.

The germline gives CDR1 LNHDA, CDR2 SQIVND (reference sequence). There are 13 residues in the CDR3. V dropped 2 bases and J dropped 3 bases, with 7 bases sitting between them. Authors' data handling: From reference gene primer amplification, estimates of nucleated cell counts were derived. Sequencing used immunoSEQ multiplex PCR; TCRdb keeps in-frame clones, though not all of them. V and J calls and clone size are as listed in that table; D and trimming were resolved from the DNA. The sample has 150,000 to 200,000 clones, 70% to 80% seen once. The sequenced sample was peripheral blood. The chain joins TRBV19 to TRBJ1-1; possible D gene TRBD1, 5 bases. The source is a woman between 50 and 59 years old with active or convalescent COVID-19. The CDR3 protein is CASSISRDTEAFF. CDR3 nucleotides: TGTGCCAGTAGTATAAGCAGGGACACTGAAGCTTTCTTT.